Presented here are 27 T cell receptor beta chains from one specimen sequenced in a study of T cell changes during pregnancy in multiple sclerosis. The repertoire was sequenced with immunoSEQ multiplex PCR; TCRdb's copy has only in-frame clones and lacks some. This sample has about 72,000 clones, with roughly 91% found just once. The starting material was peripheral blood, obtained in the third trimester of pregnancy. Receptors were obtained from a female donor in good health, enrolled as a control in a pregnancy study.

A few counts support this clone. This chain uses TRBV6-5 with TRBJ1-6; 7 positions agree with TRBD1. Germline lookup yields CDR1 MNHEY and CDR2 SVGAGI. The ends lost 6 bases at V and 8 bases at J; junction bases unmatched: 7. The CDR3 extends over 14 amino acids. CDR3 in amino acids: CASRTRQGDSPLHF. The CDR3 region has the DNA TGTGCCAGCAGGACCCGACAGGGAGATTCACCCCTCCACTTT.

The table lists this clone with a count of one. CDR3 nucleotide sequence: TGTGCCAGCAGCTTAACTCCGGGACTAGCGGGAGAAGATACGCAGTATTTT. Protein: CASSLTPGLAGEDTQYF. The chain links TRBV7-8 to TRBJ2-3; 14 bases fit TRBD2. V lost 2 bases to trimming and J lost 5 bases; unmatched junction nucleotides: 6. The CDR3 is 17 residues long. Germline V gene lookup returns CDR1 SGHVS and CDR2 FQNEAQ.

The chain is built from TRBV5-4 and TRBJ1-1, with TRBD1 as a possible D gene (5 bases). Trimming removed 6 bases at V and 1 base at J, with 13 bases between. This CDR3 region has 14 residues. Per germline, CDR1 SGHNT and CDR2 YYREEE (reference sequence). CDR3 sequence: CASTRTGENTEAFF. In DNA, the CDR3 is TGTGCCAGCACCCGTACAGGAGAGAACACTGAAGCTTTCTTT.

The chain recombines TRBV7-2 with TRBJ2-5, with 7 positions matching TRBD1. After removal of 6 bases from V and 5 bases from J, the junction contained 9 bases not matched to a gene. The CDR3 sequence is 14 residues long. CDR1 and CDR2 (germline): SGHTA, FQGNSA. The DNA of the CDR3 is TGTGCCAGCAGGTTGACAGGGCGTGGGGAGACCCAGTACTTC. Translation gives CASRLTGRGETQYF.

The V and J genes are TRBV7-9 and TRBJ1-5; tentative D call: TRBD1 (5 bases). Looked up from germline, CDR1 is SEHNR and CDR2 is FQNEAQ (reference sequence). The CDR3 has 17 amino acids. V dropped 0 bases and J dropped 4 bases, with 16 bases sitting between them. As DNA, the CDR3 is TGTGCCAGCAGCTTAGCGTGGGGGGTGTCGGGGAATCAGCCCCAGCATTTT. Residues: CASSLAWGVSGNQPQHF.

The rearrangement joins TRBV28 to TRBJ2-7; the D is unclear. V dropped 4 bases and J dropped 0 bases, with 13 bases sitting between them. CDR1 and CDR2 (germline): MDHEN, SYDVKM. The CDR3 runs to 15 residues. CDR3 residues: CASSSPTTASYEQYF. The CDR3 region has the DNA TGTGCCAGCAGTTCCCCGACAACAGCCTCCTACGAGCAGTACTTC.

The chain joins TRBV28 to TRBJ2-2; 7 bases line up with TRBD1. The ends lost 5 bases at V and 7 bases at J; junction bases unmatched: 10. The CDR3 sequence is 15 residues long. CDR1 MDHEN and CDR2 SYDVKM come from the germline V gene. CDR3: CASSGLDRTSGELFF. In nucleotides, the CDR3 is TGTGCCAGCAGTGGCTTGGACAGGACGAGCGGGGAGCTGTTTTTT. The full variable domain, completed using reference TRBV28 and TRBJ2-2, is DVKVTQSSRYLVKRTGEKVFLECVQDMDHENMFWYRQDPGLGLRLIYFSYDVKMKEKGDIPEGYSVSREKKERFSLILESASTNQTSMYLCASSGLDRTSGELFFGEGSRLTVL.

This chain links TRBV5-4 with TRBJ1-2, with 7 bases identical to TRBD1. V lost 3 bases and J lost 5; bases outside the gene matches: 10. The germline V gene has CDR1 SGHNT and CDR2 YYREEE (reference sequence). The CDR3 is 15 residues long. The CDR3 DNA reads TGTGCCAGCAGCTCAGGACAGGCCGCCTTGTATGGCTACACCTTC. Its translation: CASSSGQAALYGYTF.

The J gene is TRBJ1-6, the V gene TRBV19; D gene uncertain. Trimming shortened V by 7 bases and J by 8 bases, and 18 bases separated the two germline ends. CDR1 is LNHDA and CDR2 is SQIVND in the germline V gene (reference sequence). The CDR3 totals 15 residues. As DNA, the CDR3 is TGTGCCAGTACCCTACTCTATTCGGGATATTCACCCCTCCACTTT. This sequence encodes CASTLLYSGYSPLHF.

V is TRBV18 and J is TRBJ1-1; 10 bases map to TRBD1. With V trimmed by 3 bases and J by 3 bases, 4 bases remained unmatched. This CDR3 spans 15 amino acids. The germline V gene has CDR1 KGHSH and CDR2 LQKENI. In DNA form, the CDR3 reads TGTGCCAGCTCACCGGGACAGGGGAGGCACACTGAAGCTTTCTTT. Residues: CASSPGQGRHTEAFF.

V gene TRBV4-2 combines with J gene TRBJ2-3; D gene ambiguous. Germline V gene sequence: CDR1 LGHNA, CDR2 YNFKEQ. The germline V and J ends were trimmed by 0 bases and 3 bases, with 19 bases remaining between them. This CDR3 contains 18 residues. CDR3 amino acids: CASSQEQENGVYTDTQYF. The CDR3 region has the DNA TGTGCCAGCAGCCAAGAGCAGGAAAACGGTGTGTATACAGATACGCAGTATTTT.

The V gene is TRBV6-5, the J gene TRBJ2-7, with a tentative D call TRBD1 (5 bases). V lost 2 bases, J lost 2 bases, and 13 bases lay in between. This CDR3 contains 15 residues. Germline assignment: CDR1 MNHEY and CDR2 SVGAGI. CDR3 sequence (DNA): TGTGCCAGCAGTTACAGTACGTGGGGCCCCTACGAGCAGTACTTC. Protein: CASSYSTWGPYEQYF.

The rearrangement links TRBV5-4 to TRBJ2-3; 8 bases map to TRBD2. This CDR3 is built from 15 residues. The ends lost 1 base at V and 6 bases at J; junction bases unmatched: 7. Per germline, CDR1 SGHNT and CDR2 YYREEE (reference sequence). The CDR3 here is CASSLLGTSSDTQYF. The CDR3, as DNA: TGTGCCAGCAGCTTGTTGGGGACTAGTTCCGATACGCAGTATTTT.

This rearrangement joins TRBV5-4 to TRBJ1-4; the D gene is possibly TRBD1 (6 bases). The germline V and J ends were trimmed by 4 bases and 6 bases, with 10 bases remaining between them. Germline CDR1 and CDR2: SGHNT and YYREEE (reference sequence). The CDR3 spans 13 residues. The CDR3 spells CASSLGTYEKLFF. The CDR3 nucleotides are TGTGCCAGCAGCCTAGGGACATATGAAAAACTGTTTTTT.

The V and J genes are TRBV5-1 and TRBJ1-6; 10 nucleotides match TRBD1. J lost 10 bases, V lost 0 bases, and 7 bases had no gene match. The CDR3 loop spans 16 amino acids. Germline lookup yields CDR1 SGHRS and CDR2 YFSETQ. The CDR3 nucleotides are TGCGCCAGCAGCTTGGCCGGGACAGGGGATACCTCACCCCTCCACTTT. Its protein is CASSLAGTGDTSPLHF.

This sequence joins TRBV6-6 and TRBJ1-2; D may be TRBD1 (6 bases). This CDR3 has 14 residues. Trimming shortened V by 7 bases and J by 3 bases, and 15 bases separated the two germline ends. Germline values: CDR1 MNHNY, CDR2 SVGAGI (reference sequence). The CDR3 DNA follows: TGTGCCAGCAACCTACAGGGTCGGGACTATGGCTACACCTTC. Amino acid sequence: CASNLQGRDYGYTF.

V usage is TRBV5-1 and J usage is TRBJ2-1; TRBD2 is a possible D gene (5 bases). This CDR3 comprises 15 residues. Trimming took off 6 bases at V and 1 base at J, with 14 bases between the two ends. The germline gives CDR1 SGHRS, CDR2 YFSETQ. The CDR3 spells CASTPGGLSYNEQFF. The CDR3 DNA follows: TGCGCCAGCACCCCGGGCGGGCTGTCCTACAATGAGCAGTTCTTC.

The chain joins TRBV2 to TRBJ2-1; 9 bases line up with TRBD2. V was pared by 7 bases and J by 9 bases, with 16 bases of the junction left unmatched. This CDR3 spans 16 amino acids. CDR1 is SNHLY, CDR2 FYNNEI, per germline. The CDR3 spells CASTPPRRSGSAEQFF. DNA of the CDR3: TGTGCCAGCACCCCACCCCGGCGTAGCGGGAGTGCTGAGCAGTTCTTC.

V and J are TRBV9 and TRBJ2-4, with a tentative D call TRBD2 (6 bases). The CDR3 totals 18 residues. V lost 3 bases and J lost 9, with 28 bases in between. Germline CDR1 SGDLS, CDR2 YYNGEE. CDR3 sequence: CASSAEGTGSIPNGIQYF. The CDR3 DNA is TGTGCCAGCAGCGCCGAGGGGACTGGTTCCATCCCGAACGGCATTCAGTACTTC.

The chain recombines TRBV7-9 with TRBJ1-1, with 8 bases identical to TRBD1. From germline, CDR1 is SEHNR and CDR2 FQNEAQ (reference sequence). V shed 5 bases, J shed 11 bases, and the junction held 7 bases outside the gene matches. This CDR3 is 12 amino acids long. Here the CDR3 DNA reads TGTGCCAGCAGCCCTGGACAGGGTGAGGCTTTCTTT. Residues: CASSPGQGEAFF.

The chain's CDR3 is CASSLVGADTQYF. CDR3 coding DNA: TGTGCCAGCAGCTTAGTCGGGGCAGATACGCAGTATTTT. The genes are TRBV7-2 and TRBJ2-3; possible D gene TRBD2, 5 bases. Germline CDR1 is SGHTA and CDR2 is FQGNSA. Trimming removed 1 base at V and 4 bases at J, with 6 bases between. This CDR3 contains 13 residues.

This chain uses TRBV28 with TRBJ1-5; 8 nucleotides agree with TRBD1. Germline V gives CDR1 MDHEN, CDR2 SYDVKM. The CDR3 contains 15 residues. J gave up 2 bases and V 5 bases, and 5 bases lay outside the gene matches. The DNA for the CDR3 is TGTGCCAGCAGTCCCGGGACAGGCGGCAATCAGCCCCAGCATTTT. Translated, it gives CASSPGTGGNQPQHF.

The gene calls are TRBV9 and TRBJ2-1; 8 nucleotides agree with TRBD2. CDR3 length: 13 residues. CDR1 SGDLS and CDR2 YYNGEE come from the germline V gene. The V and J ends lost 6 bases and 9 bases, in that order; junction bases with no gene match: 8. CDR3 in amino acids: CASKLAEGGEQFF. As DNA, the CDR3 is TGTGCCAGCAAACTAGCGGAGGGAGGTGAGCAGTTCTTC.

The V gene is TRBV7-2, the J gene TRBJ1-2, with D perhaps matching TRBD1 (5 bases). The germline V gene has CDR1 SGHTA and CDR2 FQGNSA. The length of the CDR3 is 13 residues. The CDR3 loop is CVLPPTDYYGYTF. The DNA of the CDR3 is TGTGTCCTCCCCCCGACAGACTACTATGGCTACACCTTC.

This clone was seen a single time. This chain uses TRBV25-1 with TRBJ1-2; 9 bases map to TRBD1. This CDR3 has 14 amino acids. Germline lookup yields CDR1 MGHDK and CDR2 SYGVNS. With V trimmed by 4 bases and J by 7 bases, 7 bases remained unmatched. The CDR3 DNA follows: TGTGCCAGCAGTGGAGGGACAGGGTTATTTGGCTACACCTTC. Translating it yields CASSGGTGLFGYTF.

V is TRBV7-9 and J is TRBJ1-3, with a weak D call TRBD1 (5 bases). Trimming stripped 2 bases from V and 8 bases from J, with 7 bases between. CDR3 length equals 12 residues. Per the germline V gene, CDR1 is SEHNR and CDR2 is FQNEAQ (reference sequence). This CDR3 reads CASSLLGDTIYF. In nucleotides, the CDR3 is TGTGCCAGCAGCTTATTAGGGGACACCATATATTTT.

The genes are TRBV7-9 and TRBJ2-1, with 10 positions matching TRBD1. Unmatched junction bases numbered 9, after V lost 5 bases and J lost 5 bases. The CDR3 runs 16 residues. In germline, CDR1 is SEHNR, CDR2 FQNEAQ (reference sequence). CDR3: CASSPSGTGVNNEQFF. CDR3 nucleotide sequence: TGTGCCAGCAGCCCATCGGGGACAGGGGTAAACAATGAGCAGTTCTTC.